Described below is a single T cell receptor beta chain sequence and its context. The antigen remains undetermined. The data were taken from a study of cytomegalovirus exposure and HLA in healthy donors. The CDR3 sequence is 14 residues long. V lost 3 bases and J lost 3, with 9 bases in between. Germline V gene data show CDR1 as SGHNT and CDR2 as YYREEE (reference sequence). The primer mix had 60 Vbeta and 13 Jbeta primers. Repertoires were generated with immunoSEQ multiplex PCR, while TCRdb's copy carries only in-frame clones and drops some. Of about 150,000 clones listed, around two thirds are singletons. The study, taken as a whole, reports: As a later analysis revealed, most CMV-associated TCR beta chains appeared HLA-restricted. Further analysis, carried out later, found HLA-associated TCR beta chains more clonally expanded than equally common other chains. The investigators catalogued 150 to 200 TCR beta chains as cytomegalovirus-associated.

At the time of sampling, donors were nominally healthy, though unrecorded immune exposures were likely. This clonotype was obtained from a man aged 25 to 40 in good health and CMV-seropositive. The chain carries TRBV5-4 and TRBJ2-2, with D uncertain. Material for sequencing was PBMCs. The CDR3 DNA follows: TGTGCCAGCAGCTCCGCAGGATACACCGGGGAGCTGTTTTTT. Its translation: CASSSAGYTGELFF.